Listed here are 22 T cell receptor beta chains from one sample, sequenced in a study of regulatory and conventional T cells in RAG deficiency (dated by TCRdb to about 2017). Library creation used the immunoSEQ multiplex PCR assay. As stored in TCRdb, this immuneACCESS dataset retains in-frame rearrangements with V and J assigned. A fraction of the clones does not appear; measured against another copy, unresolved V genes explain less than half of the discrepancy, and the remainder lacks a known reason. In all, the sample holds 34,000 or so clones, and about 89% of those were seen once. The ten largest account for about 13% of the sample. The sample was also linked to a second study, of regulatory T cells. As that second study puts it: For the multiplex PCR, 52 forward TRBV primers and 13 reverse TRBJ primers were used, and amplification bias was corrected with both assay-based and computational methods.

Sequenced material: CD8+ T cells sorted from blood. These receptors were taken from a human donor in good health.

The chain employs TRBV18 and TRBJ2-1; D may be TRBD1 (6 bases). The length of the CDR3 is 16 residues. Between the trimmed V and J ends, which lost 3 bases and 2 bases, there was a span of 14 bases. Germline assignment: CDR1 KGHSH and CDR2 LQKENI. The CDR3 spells CASSPEQGRAYNEQFF. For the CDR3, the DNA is TGTGCCAGCTCACCCGAACAGGGAAGGGCCTACAATGAGCAGTTCTTC.

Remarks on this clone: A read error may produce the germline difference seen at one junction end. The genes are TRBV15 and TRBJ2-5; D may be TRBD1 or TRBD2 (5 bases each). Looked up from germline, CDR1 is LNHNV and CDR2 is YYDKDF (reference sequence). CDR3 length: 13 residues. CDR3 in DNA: TGTGCCACCAGCAGAGATCTCGGGGCCACGTTCCACTTC. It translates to CATSRDLGATFHF.

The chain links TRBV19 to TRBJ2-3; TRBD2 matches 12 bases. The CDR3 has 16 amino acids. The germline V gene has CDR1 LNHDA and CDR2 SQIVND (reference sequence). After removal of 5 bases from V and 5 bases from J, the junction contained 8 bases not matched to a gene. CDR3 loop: CASSRTSGTAGDTQYF. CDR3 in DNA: TGTGCCAGTAGTCGGACTAGCGGGACAGCCGGAGATACGCAGTATTTT.

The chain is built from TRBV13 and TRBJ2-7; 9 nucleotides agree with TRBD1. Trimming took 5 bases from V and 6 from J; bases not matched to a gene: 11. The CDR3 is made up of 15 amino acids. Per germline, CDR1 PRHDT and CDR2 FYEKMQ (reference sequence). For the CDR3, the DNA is TGTGCCAGCAGCGGGAGCGGGACAGGGAGTCTCGAGCAGTACTTC. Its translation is CASSGSGTGSLEQYF.

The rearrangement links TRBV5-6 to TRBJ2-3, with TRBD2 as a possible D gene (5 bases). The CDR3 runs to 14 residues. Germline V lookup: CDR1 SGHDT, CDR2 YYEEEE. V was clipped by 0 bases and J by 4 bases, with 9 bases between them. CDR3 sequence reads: CASSLERRADTQYF. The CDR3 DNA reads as TGTGCCAGCAGCTTGGAGCGGCGGGCAGATACGCAGTATTTT. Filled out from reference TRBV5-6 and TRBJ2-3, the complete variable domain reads DAGVTQSPTHLIKTRGQQVTLRCSPKSGHDTVSWYQQALGQGPQFIFQYYEEEERQRGNFPDRFSGHQFPNYSSELNVNALLLGDSALYLCASSLERRADTQYFGPGTRLTVL.

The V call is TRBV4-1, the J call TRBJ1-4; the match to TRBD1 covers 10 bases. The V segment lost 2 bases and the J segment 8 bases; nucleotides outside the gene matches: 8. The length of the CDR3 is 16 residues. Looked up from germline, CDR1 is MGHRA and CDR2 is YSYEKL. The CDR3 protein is CASSQTRQGAGEKLFF. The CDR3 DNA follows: TGCGCCAGCAGCCAAACTCGACAGGGGGCAGGGGAAAAACTGTTTTTT.

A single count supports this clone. The DNA of the CDR3 is TGTGCCAGCAGGCCTGCGGACTTCTCCTACGAGCAGTACTTC. The encoded protein is CASRPADFSYEQYF. The V call is TRBV27, the J call TRBJ2-7; D might be TRBD2 (5 bases). Trimming took 6 bases from V and 0 from J, leaving 12 bases between them. Germline V CDR1 and CDR2: MNHEY, SMNVEV (reference sequence). CDR3 size: 14 residues.

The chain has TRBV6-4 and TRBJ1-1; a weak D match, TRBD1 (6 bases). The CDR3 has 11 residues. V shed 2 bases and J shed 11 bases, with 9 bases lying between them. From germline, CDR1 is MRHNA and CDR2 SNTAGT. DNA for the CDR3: TGTGCCAGCAGTGACGGGACAACCGCTTTCTTT. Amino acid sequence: CASSDGTTAFF.

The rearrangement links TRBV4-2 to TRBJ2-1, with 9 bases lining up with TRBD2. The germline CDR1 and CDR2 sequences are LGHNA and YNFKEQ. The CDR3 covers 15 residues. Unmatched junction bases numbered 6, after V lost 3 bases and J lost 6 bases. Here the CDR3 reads CASSHGLASGNEQFF. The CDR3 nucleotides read TGTGCCAGCAGCCACGGACTAGCGTCGGGCAATGAGCAGTTCTTC.

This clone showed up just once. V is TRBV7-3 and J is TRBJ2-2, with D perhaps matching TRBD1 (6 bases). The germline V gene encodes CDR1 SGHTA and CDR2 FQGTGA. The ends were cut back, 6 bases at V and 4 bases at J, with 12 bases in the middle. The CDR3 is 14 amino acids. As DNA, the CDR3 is TGTGCCAGCAGGCCCGCAGGGGCCACCGGGGAGCTGTTTTTT. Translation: CASRPAGATGELFF.

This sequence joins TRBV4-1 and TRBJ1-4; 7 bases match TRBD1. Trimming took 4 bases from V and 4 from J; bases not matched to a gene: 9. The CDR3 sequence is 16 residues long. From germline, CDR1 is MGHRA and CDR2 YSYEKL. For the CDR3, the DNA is TGCGCCAGCAGCCCCCGGGTGGACAGGAGTAATGAAAAACTGTTTTTT. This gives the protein CASSPRVDRSNEKLFF.

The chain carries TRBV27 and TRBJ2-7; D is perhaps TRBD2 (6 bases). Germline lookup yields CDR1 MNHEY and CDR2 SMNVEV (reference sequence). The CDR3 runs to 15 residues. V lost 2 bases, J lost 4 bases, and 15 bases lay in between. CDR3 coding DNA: TGTGCCAGCAGTTTAGGGGGGAGTTTTGTTTACGAGCAGTACTTC. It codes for CASSLGGSFVYEQYF.

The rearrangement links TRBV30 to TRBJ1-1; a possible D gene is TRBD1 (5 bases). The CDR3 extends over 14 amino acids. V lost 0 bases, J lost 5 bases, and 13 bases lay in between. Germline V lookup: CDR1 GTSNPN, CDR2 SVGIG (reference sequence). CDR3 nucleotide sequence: TGTGCCTGGAGTGTAGTCCAGGGCTTTACTGAAGCTTTCTTT. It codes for CAWSVVQGFTEAFF.

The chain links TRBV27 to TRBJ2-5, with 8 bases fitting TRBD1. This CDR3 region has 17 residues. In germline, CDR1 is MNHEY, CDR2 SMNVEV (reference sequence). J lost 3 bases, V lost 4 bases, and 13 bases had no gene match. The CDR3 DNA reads TGTGCCAGCAGTTCGCTGCTGGGGGGACAGGTAGAAGAGACCCAGTACTTC. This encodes CASSSLLGGQVEETQYF.

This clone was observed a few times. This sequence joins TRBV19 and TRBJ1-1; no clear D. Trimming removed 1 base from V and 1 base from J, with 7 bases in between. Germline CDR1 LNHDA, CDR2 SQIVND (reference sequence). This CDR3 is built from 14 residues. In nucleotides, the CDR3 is TGTGCCAGTAGTATAGGCAACAGGAACACTGAAGCTTTCTTT. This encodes CASSIGNRNTEAFF.

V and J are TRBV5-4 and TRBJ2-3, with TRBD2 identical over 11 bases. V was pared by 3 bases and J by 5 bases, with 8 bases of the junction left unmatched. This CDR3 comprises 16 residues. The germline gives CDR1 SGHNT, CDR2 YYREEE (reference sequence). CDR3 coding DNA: TGTGCCAGCAGCTCCTTAGCGGGGGGGCCTGTAGATACGCAGTATTTT. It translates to CASSSLAGGPVDTQYF.

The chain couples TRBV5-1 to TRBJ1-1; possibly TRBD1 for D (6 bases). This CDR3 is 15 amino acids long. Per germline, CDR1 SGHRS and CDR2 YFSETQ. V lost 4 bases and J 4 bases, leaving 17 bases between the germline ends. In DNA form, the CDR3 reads TGCGCCAGCAGCGCATGGACAGTGAAAGCCACTGAAGCTTTCTTT. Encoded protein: CASSAWTVKATEAFF. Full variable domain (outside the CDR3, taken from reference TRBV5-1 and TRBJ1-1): KAGVTQTPRYLIKTRGQQVTLSCSPISGHRSVSWYQQTPGQGLQFLFEYFSETQRNKGNFPGRFSGRQFSNSRSEMNVSTLELGDSALYLCASSAWTVKATEAFFGQGTRLTVV.

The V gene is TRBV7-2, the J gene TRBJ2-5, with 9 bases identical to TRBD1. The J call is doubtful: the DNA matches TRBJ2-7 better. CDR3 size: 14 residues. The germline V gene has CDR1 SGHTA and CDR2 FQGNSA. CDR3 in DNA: TGTGCCAGCAGCTTCCGGGACAGGGACTACGAGCAGTACTTC. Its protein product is CASSFRDRDYEQYF.

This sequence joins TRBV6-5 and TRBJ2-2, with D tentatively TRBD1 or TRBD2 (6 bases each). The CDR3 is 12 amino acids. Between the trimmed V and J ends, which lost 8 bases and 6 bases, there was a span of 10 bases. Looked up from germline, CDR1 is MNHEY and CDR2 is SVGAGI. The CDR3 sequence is CASGGRPGELFF. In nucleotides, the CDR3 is TGTGCCAGCGGGGGGCGCCCCGGGGAGCTGTTTTTT.

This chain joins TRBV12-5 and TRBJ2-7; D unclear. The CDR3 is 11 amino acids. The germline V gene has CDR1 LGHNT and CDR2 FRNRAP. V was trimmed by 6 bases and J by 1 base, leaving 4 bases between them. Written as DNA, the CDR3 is TGTGCTAGTGGGGCATCCTACGAGCAGTACTTC. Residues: CASGASYEQYF.

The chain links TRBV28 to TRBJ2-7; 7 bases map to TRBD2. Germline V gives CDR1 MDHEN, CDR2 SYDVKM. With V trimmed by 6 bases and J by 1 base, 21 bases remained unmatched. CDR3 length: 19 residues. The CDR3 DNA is TGTGCCAGCAGATCGACCGGGACTAAAGGCGATCCCCGGTCCTACGAGCAGTACTTC. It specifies CASRSTGTKGDPRSYEQYF.

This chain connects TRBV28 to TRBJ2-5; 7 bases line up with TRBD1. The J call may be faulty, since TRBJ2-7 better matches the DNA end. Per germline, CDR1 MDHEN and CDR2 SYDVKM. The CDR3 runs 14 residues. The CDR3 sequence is CASSPTGEEDEQYF. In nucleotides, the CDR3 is TGTGCCAGCAGCCCCACAGGGGAAGAGGACGAGCAGTACTTC.